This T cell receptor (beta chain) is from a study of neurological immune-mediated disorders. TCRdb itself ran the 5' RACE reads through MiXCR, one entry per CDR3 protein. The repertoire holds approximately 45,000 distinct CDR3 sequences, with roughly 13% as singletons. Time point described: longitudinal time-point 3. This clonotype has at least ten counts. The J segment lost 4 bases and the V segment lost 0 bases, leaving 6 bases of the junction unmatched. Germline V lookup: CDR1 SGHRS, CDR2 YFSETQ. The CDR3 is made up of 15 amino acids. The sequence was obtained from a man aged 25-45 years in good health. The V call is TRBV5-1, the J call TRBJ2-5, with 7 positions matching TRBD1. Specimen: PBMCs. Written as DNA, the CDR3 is TGCGCCAGCAGCTTGGAGGGACAGAGGGGAGAGACCCAGTACTTC. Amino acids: CASSLEGQRGETQYF.